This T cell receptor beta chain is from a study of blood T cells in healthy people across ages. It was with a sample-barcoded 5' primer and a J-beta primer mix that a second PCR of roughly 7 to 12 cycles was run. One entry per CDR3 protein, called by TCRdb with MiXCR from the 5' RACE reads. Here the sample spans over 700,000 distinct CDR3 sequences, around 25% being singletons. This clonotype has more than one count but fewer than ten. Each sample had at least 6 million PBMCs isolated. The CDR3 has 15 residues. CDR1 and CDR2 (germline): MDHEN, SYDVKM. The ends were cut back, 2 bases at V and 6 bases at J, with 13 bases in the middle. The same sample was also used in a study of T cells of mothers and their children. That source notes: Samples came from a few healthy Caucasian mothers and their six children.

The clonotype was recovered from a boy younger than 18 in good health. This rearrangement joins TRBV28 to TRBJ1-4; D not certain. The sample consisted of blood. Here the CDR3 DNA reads TGTGCCAGCAGTTTAATACGACGCGCAGATGAAAAACTGTTTTTT. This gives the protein CASSLIRRADEKLFF.